The 26 T cell receptor beta chains presented below share a single source sample, sequenced in a study of blood T cell repertoires in COVID-19. Using immunoSEQ multiplex PCR, the repertoire was profiled, and TCRdb retains in-frame clones only, with some absent. The repertoire holds under 300,000 clones, 65% to 90% seen once, with 13% in the top ten. What was sequenced was peripheral blood. The receptors shown here come from a human donor in a cohort sampled during active COVID-19.

This chain connects TRBV6-4 to TRBJ1-6; D unclear. The V end was cut by 8 bases, the J end by 7 bases, with 12 bases between. Germline-derived CDR1 and CDR2 are MRHNA and SNTAGT. The CDR3 is made up of 13 amino acids. CDR3 nucleotides: TGTGCCAGCCGGGGAGGGTTCAATTCACCCCTCCACTTT. Translated: CASRGGFNSPLHF.

This chain joins TRBV28 and TRBJ1-5; a weak D match, TRBD1 (6 bases). Per the germline V gene, CDR1 is MDHEN and CDR2 is SYDVKM. V gave up 4 bases and J gave up 2 bases, with 12 bases separating them. The CDR3 extends over 15 amino acids. The CDR3 region is CASSSQGRGNQPQHF. The CDR3 DNA reads TGTGCCAGCAGTTCACAGGGAAGGGGCAATCAGCCCCAGCATTTT.

The J gene is TRBJ2-5, the V gene TRBV24-1, with 9 nucleotides matching TRBD1. V was pared by 5 bases and J by 0 bases, with 3 bases of the junction left unmatched. The germline CDR1 and CDR2 sequences are KGHDR and SFDVKD. The CDR3 has 15 residues. The CDR3 region is CATSVGTGYQETQYF. The CDR3 DNA reads TGTGCCACCAGTGTTGGGACAGGGTACCAAGAGACCCAGTACTTC.

As regards this clone: Because the CDR3's place on the DNA is in doubt, the DNA is left out and the CDR3 is given as listed by TCRdb. The J gene is TRBJ2-1, the V gene TRBV5-1; the tabulated D call, TRBD2, remains unverified against the DNA. With termini counted, the CDR3 has 14 amino acids. Germline CDR1 reads SGHRS; CDR2 reads YFSETQ. The CDR3 here is CASSFGQGSGREIF.

The count of this clone is one. Other DNA sequences of this sample code for an identical CDR3. The V gene is TRBV5-1, the J gene TRBJ2-7; TRBD2 matches 10 bases. The CDR3 has 14 residues. Germline V gene lookup returns CDR1 SGHRS and CDR2 YFSETQ. The J segment lost 4 bases and the V segment lost 2 bases, leaving 3 bases of the junction unmatched. CDR3 region: CASSLGLADYEQYF. The CDR3 region has the DNA TGCGCCAGCAGCTTAGGACTAGCGGATTACGAGCAGTACTTC.

The chain carries TRBV6-5 and TRBJ1-1, with 8 bases lining up with TRBD1. With V trimmed by 6 bases and J by 10 bases, 4 bases remained unmatched. Germline V gene lookup returns CDR1 MNHEY and CDR2 SVGAGI. This CDR3 has 11 amino acids. The CDR3 loop reads CASRDRAGAFF. The CDR3 nucleotides are TGTGCCAGCAGGGACAGGGCGGGAGCTTTCTTT.

Only a few counts were recorded for this clone. The V and J genes are TRBV3-1 (or the pseudogene TRBV3-2) and TRBJ2-5, with D unclear. The CDR3 runs to 13 residues. Trimming stripped 7 bases from V and 2 bases from J, with 11 bases between. The germline CDR1 and CDR2 sequences are LGHDT and YNNKEL (reference sequence). In DNA form, the CDR3 reads TGTGCCAGCATCTCCGGGTTTCAAGAGACCCAGTACTTC. Translating it yields CASISGFQETQYF.

The chain links TRBV5-1 to TRBJ2-7, with unresolved D. V lost 0 bases and J lost 2, with 15 bases in between. The germline CDR1 and CDR2 sequences are SGHRS and YFSETQ. The CDR3 covers 16 residues. CDR3 in DNA: TGCGCCAGCAGCTTGGCCAATACCCAGTTGGCCTACGAGCAGTACTTC. This encodes CASSLANTQLAYEQYF.

The V and J genes are TRBV6-5 and TRBJ1-2; D possibly corresponds to TRBD1 (6 bases). Germline values: CDR1 MNHEY, CDR2 SVGAGI. This CDR3 contains 13 residues. Trimming took 2 bases from V and 5 from J, leaving 9 bases between them. The CDR3 sequence is CASSYDRTYGYTF. DNA for the CDR3: TGTGCCAGCAGTTACGACAGGACTTATGGCTACACCTTC.

This chain connects TRBV27 to TRBJ1-2; perhaps TRBD1 as D (6 bases). The CDR3 is made up of 14 amino acids. Germline loops: CDR1 MNHEY, CDR2 SMNVEV (reference sequence). V was cut by 6 bases and J by 0 bases, with 11 bases left in between. This chain's CDR3 is CASSPRTANYGYTF. In nucleotides, the CDR3 is TGTGCCAGCAGCCCCAGGACAGCTAACTATGGCTACACCTTC.

CDR3 DNA sequence: TGTGCCAGCAGGGGGCAGTCCGGGGAGCTGTTTTTT. Protein sequence: CASRGQSGELFF. The V and J genes are TRBV27 and TRBJ2-2; perhaps TRBD1 as D (5 bases). The CDR3 is 12 amino acids. Germline V CDR1 and CDR2: MNHEY, SMNVEV (reference sequence). V was clipped by 6 bases and J by 6 bases, with 8 bases between them.

The J gene is TRBJ2-6, the V gene TRBV12-3 or TRBV12-4; D remains unclear. Trimming stripped 6 bases from V and 2 bases from J, with 2 bases between. The CDR3 totals 12 residues. The CDR3 coding sequence is TGTGCCAGCAGCACTGGGGCCAACGTCCTGACTTTC. It codes for CASSTGANVLTF.

The chain joins TRBV11-2 to TRBJ2-5; perhaps TRBD2 as D (5 bases). The V end lost 0 bases, the J end lost 4 bases, and 12 bases lay between the germline ends. Germline-derived CDR1 and CDR2 are SGHAT and FQNNGV. This CDR3 is 15 amino acids long. DNA for the CDR3: TGTGCCAGCAGCTTAGACTTGGTTCGGGGAGAGACCCAGTACTTC. Translating gives CASSLDLVRGETQYF.

The chain links TRBV4-3 to TRBJ1-2; TRBD1 might be the D (5 bases). The CDR3 extends over 14 amino acids. Trimming took 4 bases from V and 4 from J, leaving 13 bases between them. Germline loops: CDR1 LGHNA, CDR2 YSLEER. DNA of the CDR3: TGCGCCAGCAGCCGCAAACAGGCCGCCTATGGCTACACCTTC. It specifies CASSRKQAAYGYTF.

This chain uses TRBV7-6 with TRBJ2-7, with 8 bases that match TRBD1. The CDR3 extends over 14 amino acids. Germline V gives CDR1 SGHVS, CDR2 FNYEAQ. Trimming at V came to 4 bases and at J to 6 bases, leaving 8 bases not matched to a gene. CDR3 region: CASSSRRTGFEQYF. The CDR3 DNA reads as TGTGCCAGCAGCTCTAGACGGACAGGGTTCGAGCAGTACTTC.

The chain couples TRBV7-2 to TRBJ2-5; maybe TRBD1 (5 bases). This CDR3 spans 16 amino acids. The germline V gene encodes CDR1 SGHTA and CDR2 FQGNSA. Trimming cost V 5 bases and J 4 bases, with 20 bases left between them. The DNA of the CDR3 is TGTGCCAGCAGCCCAATAGGGTGGTGGCAGGGAGAGACCCAGTACTTC. The encoded protein is CASSPIGWWQGETQYF. Full variable domain (outside the CDR3, taken from reference TRBV7-2 and TRBJ2-5): GAGVSQSPSNKVTEKGKDVELRCDPISGHTALYWYRQSLGQGLEFLIYFQGNSAPDKSGLPSDRFSAERTGGSVSTLTIQRTQQEDSAVYLCASSPIGWWQGETQYFGPGTRLLVL.

The rearrangement uses TRBV6-4 and TRBJ2-3, with TRBD2 matching over 13 bases. Germline V CDR1 and CDR2: MRHNA, SNTAGT. This CDR3 has 19 amino acids. The V gene end was trimmed by 3 bases and the J gene end by 0 bases; junction bases not matched to a gene: 9. The CDR3, as DNA: TGTGCCAGCAGTGAGACTAGCGGGAGGAATTTTCGAAGCACAGATACGCAGTATTTT. Protein product: CASSETSGRNFRSTDTQYF.

The CDR3 coding sequence is TGTGCCAGCAGCCCCGGGTCCTCCCTCCCCGGGGAGCTGTTTTTT. Protein: CASSPGSSLPGELFF. J is TRBJ2-2 and V is TRBV7-2; no reliable D call. V lost 5 bases and J 6 bases, leaving 16 bases between the germline ends. CDR3 length equals 15 residues. Germline CDR1 SGHTA, CDR2 FQGNSA.

This chain uses TRBV5-4 with TRBJ2-3; 9 bases are shared with TRBD1. CDR3 length: 16 amino acids. CDR1 and CDR2 from the germline V gene are SGHNT and YYREEE (reference sequence). V was pared by 3 bases and J by 3 bases, with 8 bases of the junction left unmatched. The CDR3 nucleotides are TGTGCCAGCAGCTACCCGGGACAGGGTCTAACAGATACGCAGTATTTT. Translation gives CASSYPGQGLTDTQYF.

A remark on this clone: The sample carries other DNA sequences with the same CDR3. The chain has TRBV5-1 and TRBJ1-2; 8 bases agree with TRBD1. CDR3 length equals 15 residues. Per germline, CDR1 SGHRS and CDR2 YFSETQ. V trimming: 2 bases; J trimming: 4 bases; junction bases outside the gene matches: 7. CDR3 sequence: CASSLTGTGLYGYTF. The CDR3 nucleotides read TGCGCCAGCAGCTTAACCGGGACAGGTCTCTATGGCTACACCTTC.

The rearrangement links TRBV7-2 to TRBJ2-7; D is perhaps TRBD2 (6 bases). Deletions cut 7 bases from V and 3 bases from J, with 16 bases between. Germline lookup yields CDR1 SGHTA and CDR2 FQGNSA. CDR3 length: 14 residues. CDR3 DNA: TGTGCCAGCACCCCGGGGCGGGGCAGCTACGAGCAGTACTTC. Amino acid sequence: CASTPGRGSYEQYF.

The rearrangement links TRBV20-1 to TRBJ1-1; the D gene is possibly TRBD1 (5 bases). Per the germline V gene, CDR1 is DFQATT and CDR2 is SNEGSKA (reference sequence). The V end was cut by 3 bases, the J end by 0 bases, with 11 bases between. This CDR3 is 14 amino acids long. The CDR3: CSASLTAMNTEAFF. In nucleotides, the CDR3 is TGCAGTGCTAGTCTGACAGCGATGAACACTGAAGCTTTCTTT.

The CDR3: CASSPKIATNEQFF. The CDR3 DNA is TGTGCCAGCTCACCTAAGATAGCGACCAATGAGCAGTTCTTC. The chain couples TRBV18 to TRBJ2-1, with D tentatively TRBD2 (5 bases). The germline CDR1 and CDR2 sequences are KGHSH and LQKENI. This CDR3 has 14 residues. With 3 bases removed from V and 6 bases from J, the gap between germline ends came to 12 bases.

Written as DNA, the CDR3 is TGCAGCGTTGGAGGGACTAGCGGCCATACCTACAATGAGCAGTTCTTC. Translating gives CSVGGTSGHTYNEQFF. V gene TRBV29-1 combines with J gene TRBJ2-1; 11 bases line up with TRBD2. Germline CDR1 is SQVTM and CDR2 is ANQGSEA. The V segment lost 4 bases and the J segment 2 bases; nucleotides outside the gene matches: 7. The CDR3 covers 16 residues.

This chain links TRBV7-9 with TRBJ2-1; maybe TRBD2 (6 bases). The CDR3 sequence is 17 residues long. V shed 5 bases and J shed 1 base, with 18 bases lying between them. In germline, CDR1 is SEHNR, CDR2 FQNEAQ (reference sequence). This chain's CDR3 is CASSPRWRARSYNEQFF. As DNA, the CDR3 is TGTGCCAGCAGCCCTAGGTGGAGGGCGAGGTCCTACAATGAGCAGTTCTTC.

The chain recombines TRBV10-2 with TRBJ2-7; 8 bases are a match to TRBD2. The germline CDR1 and CDR2 sequences are WSHSY and SAAADI. The V segment lost 7 bases and the J segment 2 bases; nucleotides outside the gene matches: 7. This CDR3 comprises 14 residues. The CDR3 sequence: CASTKLAEAYEQYF. The CDR3 region has the DNA TGCGCCAGCACGAAACTAGCGGAGGCCTACGAGCAGTACTTC.